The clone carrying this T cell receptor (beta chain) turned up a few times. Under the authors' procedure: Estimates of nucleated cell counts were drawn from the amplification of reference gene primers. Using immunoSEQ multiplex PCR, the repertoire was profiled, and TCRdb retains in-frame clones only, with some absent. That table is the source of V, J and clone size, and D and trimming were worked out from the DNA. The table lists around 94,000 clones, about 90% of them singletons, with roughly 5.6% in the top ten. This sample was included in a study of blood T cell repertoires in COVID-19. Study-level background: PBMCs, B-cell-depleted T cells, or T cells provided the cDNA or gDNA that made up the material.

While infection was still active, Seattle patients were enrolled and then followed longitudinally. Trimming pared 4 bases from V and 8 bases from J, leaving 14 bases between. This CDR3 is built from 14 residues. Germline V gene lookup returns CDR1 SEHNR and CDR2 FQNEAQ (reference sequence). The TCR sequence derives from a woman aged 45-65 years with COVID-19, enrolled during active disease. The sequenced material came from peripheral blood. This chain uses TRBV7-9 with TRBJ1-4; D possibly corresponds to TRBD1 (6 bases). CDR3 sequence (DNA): TGTGCCAGCAGCTCACAGGGCCAGGGGGAAAAACTGTTTTTT. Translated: CASSSQGQGEKLFF. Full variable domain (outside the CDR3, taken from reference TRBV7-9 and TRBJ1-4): DTGVSQNPRHKITKRGQNVTFRCDPISEHNRLYWYRQTLGQGPEFLTYFQNEAQLEKSRLLSDRFSAERPKGSFSTLEIQRTEQGDSAMYLCASSSQGQGEKLFFGSGTQLSVL.